The sequence of this T cell receptor beta chain was determined in a study of OX40 agonist ivuxolimab in advanced cancers. Broader study findings: The antigens recognized by the expanded peripheral T cells, that is their antigen specificity, were not determined. Expanded clones tended on average to be more numerous among CD8+ T cells than CD4+. Circulating CD4+ and CD8+ T cells showed clonal expansion by week 6 at 0.1 to 3.0 mg/kg.

This CDR3 is 15 amino acids long. Germline V gene sequence: CDR1 WSHSY, CDR2 SAAADI. Between the trimmed V and J ends, which lost 3 bases and 0 bases, there was a span of 9 bases. Notes on this clone: Its antigen is undetermined.

Assay used: immunoSEQ multiplex PCR; TCRdb lists only in-frame clones, some missing. The table records roughly 80,000 clones, about 93% of them present only once. This clonotype originated in an adult with an advanced solid tumor such as melanoma, head and neck, liver or kidney cancer. This specimen was CD4+ or CD8+ T cells sorted from blood, taken in a trial of the OX40 agonist ivuxolimab. The J gene is TRBJ1-3, the V gene TRBV10-2; no clear D. In nucleotides, the CDR3 is TGCGCCAGCAGTGAAGGAGGGAGCTCTGGAAACACCATATATTTT. It yields the protein CASSEGGSSGNTIYF.